The 25 T cell receptor beta chains below come from one sample, sequenced in a study of T cell responses to AZD1222 COVID-19 vaccine. Profiling relied on immunoSEQ multiplex PCR, and the TCRdb table lists in-frame clones only, not all of them. The data contain under 110,000 clones, roughly nine tenths of them seen just once; the ten biggest clones take up approximately 15%. Sequencing used peripheral blood, obtained on day 0 of AZD1222 vaccination. These receptors were obtained from an adult in good health.

The chain uses TRBV19 and TRBJ2-7, with TRBD2 matching 8 bases. The length of the CDR3 is 15 residues. Trimming cost V 4 bases and J 3 bases; bases outside gene matches: 8. Germline-derived CDR1 and CDR2 are LNHDA and SQIVND (reference sequence). CDR3 sequence: CASSRGLDLIYEQYF. The DNA for the CDR3 is TGTGCCAGTAGTAGGGGACTAGACCTGATCTACGAGCAGTACTTC. Combining the CDR3 with reference TRBV19 and TRBJ2-7 gives the whole variable domain DGGITQSPKYLFRKEGQNVTLSCEQNLNHDAMYWYRQDPGQGLRLIYYSQIVNDFQKGDIAEGYSVSREKKESFPLTVTSAQKNPTAFYLCASSRGLDLIYEQYFGPGTRLTVT.

This chain uses TRBV19 with TRBJ1-1; a weak D match, TRBD1 (5 bases). The ends were cut back, 7 bases at V and 3 bases at J, with 15 bases in the middle. Looked up from germline, CDR1 is LNHDA and CDR2 is SQIVND (reference sequence). This CDR3 is 14 amino acids long. The CDR3: CASISRMGDTEAFF. CDR3 nucleotides: TGTGCCAGTATCTCTAGGATGGGGGACACTGAAGCTTTCTTT. The full variable domain, its missing parts supplied by reference TRBV19 and TRBJ1-1, is DGGITQSPKYLFRKEGQNVTLSCEQNLNHDAMYWYRQDPGQGLRLIYYSQIVNDFQKGDIAEGYSVSREKKESFPLTVTSAQKNPTAFYLCASISRMGDTEAFFGQGTRLTVV.

The V gene is TRBV3-1 (or the pseudogene TRBV3-2), the J gene TRBJ2-7; 10 nucleotides line up with TRBD2. The CDR3 contains 15 residues. Germline CDR1 is LGHDT and CDR2 is YNNKEL (reference sequence). Trimming took 6 bases from V and 0 from J; bases not matched to a gene: 5. CDR3 nucleotides: TGTGCCAGCAGTGCTAGCGGGAGTTCCTCCTACGAGCAGTACTTC. Translating it yields CASSASGSSSYEQYF.

The chain combines TRBV18 with TRBJ2-7; weak D call: TRBD2 (5 bases). The CDR3 totals 13 residues. Germline CDR1 is KGHSH and CDR2 is LQKENI. V was pared by 4 bases and J by 0 bases, with 7 bases between. CDR3 region: CASSRETSYEQYF. DNA for the CDR3: TGTGCCAGCTCACGGGAGACCTCCTACGAGCAGTACTTC.

This clone was observed a few times. The V call is TRBV28, the J call TRBJ2-7; D possibly corresponds to TRBD1 (5 bases). CDR1 and CDR2 (germline): MDHEN, SYDVKM. The CDR3 contains 14 residues. Trimming removed 7 bases at V and 2 bases at J, with 15 bases between. CDR3 in amino acids: CASTPRRATYEQYF. The CDR3 nucleotides read TGTGCCAGCACCCCTCGCAGGGCGACCTACGAGCAGTACTTC.

The chain has TRBV9 and TRBJ2-2; D gene unclear. V was shortened by 0 bases and J by 0 bases, with 6 bases between the two germline ends. CDR1 is SGDLS and CDR2 is YYNGEE in the germline V gene. This CDR3 contains 15 residues. CDR3 nucleotide sequence: TGTGCCAGCAGCGTAGGCGTTACGAACACCGGGGAGCTGTTTTTT. It encodes CASSVGVTNTGELFF.

This clone has just one count. The CDR3 protein is CAWSRVQGTPLHF. The CDR3 nucleotides are TGTGCCTGGAGTCGAGTACAGGGGACACCCCTCCACTTT. The chain carries TRBV30 and TRBJ1-6; 7 bases map to TRBD1. V was pared by 2 bases and J by 11 bases, with 6 bases of the junction left unmatched. CDR3 size: 13 residues. Germline CDR1 GTSNPN, CDR2 SVGIG (reference sequence).

The chain joins TRBV19 to TRBJ1-6, with TRBD1 matching over 12 bases. Germline V gene sequence: CDR1 LNHDA, CDR2 SQIVND (reference sequence). The CDR3 sequence is 16 residues long. J gave up 9 bases and V 6 bases, and 9 bases lay outside the gene matches. The CDR3 here is CASRPGQGARISPLHF. In DNA form, the CDR3 reads TGTGCCAGTAGGCCGGGACAGGGGGCAAGGATTTCACCCCTCCACTTT.

The chain couples TRBV28 to TRBJ2-7; D may be TRBD2 (5 bases). Per the germline V gene, CDR1 is MDHEN and CDR2 is SYDVKM. This CDR3 contains 14 residues. V dropped 6 bases and J dropped 1 base, with 13 bases sitting between them. This chain's CDR3 is CASRSSGLSYEQYF. CDR3 DNA sequence: TGTGCCAGCAGGAGCAGCGGATTATCCTACGAGCAGTACTTC.

This chain links TRBV6-1 with TRBJ1-5; D may be TRBD1 (5 bases). The CDR3 consists of 17 residues. Trimming removed 3 bases from V and 1 base from J, with 16 bases in between. Germline V gene sequence: CDR1 MNHNS, CDR2 SASEGT. The CDR3 loop is CASSERRGDLSNQPQHF. The CDR3 DNA is TGTGCCAGCAGTGAGAGAAGGGGAGATTTGAGCAATCAGCCCCAGCATTTT.

This chain links TRBV2 with TRBJ2-7, with a tentative D call TRBD1 (6 bases). The CDR3 is 14 residues long. Germline V CDR1 and CDR2: SNHLY, FYNNEI. V lost 6 bases and J 0 bases, leaving 12 bases between the germline ends. The DNA for the CDR3 is TGTGCCAGCAGCCTAGGACAGAGCTCCTACGAGCAGTACTTC. This codes for CASSLGQSSYEQYF.

This clone was recorded once. This chain connects TRBV5-1 to TRBJ2-5; no firm D call. The CDR3 runs to 13 residues. Trimming shortened V by 0 bases and J by 1 base, and 4 bases separated the two germline ends. In germline, CDR1 is SGHRS, CDR2 YFSETQ. Here the CDR3 reads CASSLGGQETQYF. The CDR3 DNA is TGCGCCAGCAGCTTGGGGGGCCAAGAGACCCAGTACTTC.

This chain links TRBV12-5 with TRBJ2-4; 8 bases are shared with TRBD1. CDR3 length equals 16 residues. From germline, CDR1 is LGHNT and CDR2 FRNRAP. The junction had 6 bases not matched to a gene; V was cut back by 3 bases and J by 2 bases. CDR3 DNA sequence: TGTGCTAGTGGTTTAGGACAGGGAATAACCAAAAACATTCAGTACTTC. Its translation: CASGLGQGITKNIQYF.

This clone occurred a few times. V is TRBV3-1 (or the pseudogene TRBV3-2) and J is TRBJ1-1; 8 bases agree with TRBD1. The J segment lost 4 bases and the V segment lost 0 bases, leaving 10 bases of the junction unmatched. The CDR3 runs 17 residues. Germline CDR1 and CDR2: LGHDT and YNNKEL (reference sequence). Here the CDR3 reads CASSQDLGTGRGTEAFF. CDR3 nucleotides: TGTGCCAGCAGCCAAGATCTGGGGACAGGTAGGGGCACTGAAGCTTTCTTT.

The genes are TRBV2 and TRBJ1-3; D remains ambiguous. Germline V CDR1 and CDR2: SNHLY, FYNNEI. Between the trimmed V and J ends, which lost 4 bases and 1 base, there was a span of 2 bases. The CDR3 contains 12 residues. The CDR3 DNA reads as TGTGCCAGCAGTGTATCTGGAAACACCATATATTTT. It yields the protein CASSVSGNTIYF.

The chain combines TRBV11-2 with TRBJ1-1; 9 bases agree with TRBD1. Trimming took 2 bases from V and 8 from J; bases not matched to a gene: 6. This CDR3 has 14 amino acids. CDR1 is SGHAT and CDR2 is FQNNGV in the germline V gene. CDR3 nucleotides: TGTGCCAGCAGCTTAACCGGGACAGGGACCGAAGCTTTCTTT. Its protein is CASSLTGTGTEAFF.

The chain employs TRBV14 and TRBJ1-1; D is unclear. Germline V gene data show CDR1 as SGHDN and CDR2 as FVKESK. V shed 4 bases and J shed 2 bases, with 11 bases lying between them. This CDR3 comprises 14 residues. As DNA, the CDR3 is TGTGCCAGCAGCCGTCTAGGGTTAAACACTGAAGCTTTCTTT. Its translation: CASSRLGLNTEAFF.

This clone occurred once. The chain links TRBV29-1 to TRBJ2-5; D is unresolved. CDR3 size: 15 residues. CDR1 and CDR2 from the germline V gene are SQVTM and ANQGSEA. Trimming removed 3 bases from V and 2 bases from J, with 16 bases in between. In nucleotides, the CDR3 is TGCAGCGTTGACCATAAGAACCGACGGCAAGAGACCCAGTACTTC. Its protein is CSVDHKNRRQETQYF.

The chain links TRBV5-1 to TRBJ2-7; 7 nucleotides line up with TRBD1. Germline values: CDR1 SGHRS, CDR2 YFSETQ. The CDR3 is 14 residues long. Germline trimming cut 4 bases from V and 3 bases from J; bases unmatched to any gene: 7. For the CDR3, the DNA is TGCGCCAGCAGCACCGGGACAGCTAACTACGAGCAGTACTTC. Amino acids: CASSTGTANYEQYF. Filled out from reference TRBV5-1 and TRBJ2-7, the complete variable domain reads KAGVTQTPRYLIKTRGQQVTLSCSPISGHRSVSWYQQTPGQGLQFLFEYFSETQRNKGNFPGRFSGRQFSNSRSEMNVSTLELGDSALYLCASSTGTANYEQYFGPGTRLTVT.

The rearrangement links TRBV20-1 to TRBJ1-1; TRBD1 agrees at 7 bases. Unmatched junction bases numbered 7, after V lost 3 bases and J lost 6 bases. Germline lookup yields CDR1 DFQATT and CDR2 SNEGSKA (reference sequence). The CDR3 is made up of 13 amino acids. CDR3 sequence (DNA): TGCAGTGCTAGTAACCTCAGGGGGGCTGAAGCTTTCTTT. This gives the protein CSASNLRGAEAFF.

This clone is judged medium-sized. Other DNA sequences in this sample translate to the same CDR3. The chain uses TRBV30 and TRBJ1-5; no clear D. Germline V gene lookup returns CDR1 GTSNPN and CDR2 SVGIG (reference sequence). V was clipped by 3 bases and J by 0 bases, with 6 bases between them. The CDR3 covers 13 residues. CDR3 protein: CAWSRNSNQPQHF. For the CDR3, the DNA is TGTGCCTGGAGCCGCAATAGCAATCAGCCCCAGCATTTT.

This clone was picked up one time. The chain uses TRBV3-1 (or the pseudogene TRBV3-2) and TRBJ1-2; 7 bases match TRBD1. V trimming: 4 bases; J trimming: 3 bases; junction bases outside the gene matches: 2. This CDR3 contains 13 residues. Germline lookup yields CDR1 LGHDT and CDR2 YNNKEL (reference sequence). CDR3 sequence (DNA): TGTGCCAGCAGCCCCCAGGGGGACTATGGCTACACCTTC. It specifies CASSPQGDYGYTF.

This clone was picked up a small number of times. The rearrangement links TRBV6-1 to TRBJ2-3; 12 positions agree with TRBD2. The CDR3 spans 18 residues. V gave up 3 bases and J gave up 5 bases; unmatched junction bases: 12. In germline, CDR1 is MNHNS, CDR2 SASEGT. The CDR3: CASSESGLAGSRRDTQYF. In DNA form, the CDR3 reads TGTGCCAGCAGTGAGAGCGGACTAGCGGGAAGTCGTCGAGATACGCAGTATTTT.

This clone was counted only a few times. The gene calls are TRBV19 and TRBJ1-6; TRBD1 agrees at 8 bases. The germline V gene encodes CDR1 LNHDA and CDR2 SQIVND (reference sequence). The CDR3 has 16 residues. After removal of 1 base from V and 5 bases from J, the junction contained 4 bases not matched to a gene. In DNA form, the CDR3 reads TGTGCCAGTAGTATAGGAGGACAGGGTGATAATTCACCCCTCCACTTT. It codes for CASSIGGQGDNSPLHF.

The chain has TRBV6-5 and TRBJ1-6, with 7 bases aligning to TRBD1. The germline gives CDR1 MNHEY, CDR2 SVGAGI. This CDR3 has 13 amino acids. V lost 8 bases to trimming and J lost 8 bases; unmatched junction nucleotides: 6. The CDR3 DNA reads TGTGCCAGCGGCCGGGACAGAGATTCACCCCTCCACTTT. Its translation is CASGRDRDSPLHF.